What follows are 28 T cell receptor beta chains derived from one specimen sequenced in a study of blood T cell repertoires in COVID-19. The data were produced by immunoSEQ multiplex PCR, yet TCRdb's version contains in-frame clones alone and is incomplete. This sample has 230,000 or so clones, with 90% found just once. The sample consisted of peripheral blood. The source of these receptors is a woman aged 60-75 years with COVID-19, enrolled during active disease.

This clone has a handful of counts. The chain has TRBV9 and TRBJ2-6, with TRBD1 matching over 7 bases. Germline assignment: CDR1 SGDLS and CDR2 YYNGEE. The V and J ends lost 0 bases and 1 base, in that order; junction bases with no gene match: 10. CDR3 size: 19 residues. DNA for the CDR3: TGTGCCAGCAGCGTAGACCCGGGGACAGCCTATTCTGGGGCCAACGTCCTGACTTTC. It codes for CASSVDPGTAYSGANVLTF.

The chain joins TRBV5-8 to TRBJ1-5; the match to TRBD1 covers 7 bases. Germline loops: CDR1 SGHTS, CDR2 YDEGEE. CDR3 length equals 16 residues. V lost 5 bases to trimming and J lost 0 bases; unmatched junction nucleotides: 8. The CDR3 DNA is TGTGCCAGCAGAGATGGACAGGTCCATAGCAATCAGCCCCAGCATTTT. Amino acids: CASRDGQVHSNQPQHF.

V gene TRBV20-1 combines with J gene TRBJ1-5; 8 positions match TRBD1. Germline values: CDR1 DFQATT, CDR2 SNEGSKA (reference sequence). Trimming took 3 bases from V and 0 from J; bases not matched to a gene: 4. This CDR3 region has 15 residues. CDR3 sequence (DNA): TGCAGTGCTAGTAAACAGGGGGGTAGCAATCAGCCCCAGCATTTT. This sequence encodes CSASKQGGSNQPQHF.

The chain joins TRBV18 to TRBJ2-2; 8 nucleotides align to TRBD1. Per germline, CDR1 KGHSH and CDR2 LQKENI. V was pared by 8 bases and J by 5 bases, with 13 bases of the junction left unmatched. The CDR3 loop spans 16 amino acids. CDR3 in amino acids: CASLNQTGAITGELFF. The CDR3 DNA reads TGTGCCAGCCTGAACCAGACAGGGGCGATAACCGGGGAGCTGTTTTTT.

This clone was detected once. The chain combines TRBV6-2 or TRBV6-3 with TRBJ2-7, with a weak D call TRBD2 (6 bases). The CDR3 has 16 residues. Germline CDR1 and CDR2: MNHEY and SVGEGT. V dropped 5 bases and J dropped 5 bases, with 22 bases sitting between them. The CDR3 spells CASSDLIAQGGNEQYF. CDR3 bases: TGTGCCAGCAGTGACTTAATCGCCCAGGGAGGCAACGAGCAGTACTTC.

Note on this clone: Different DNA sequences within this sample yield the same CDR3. This chain's CDR3 is CASSLGTGGNQPQHF. In DNA form, the CDR3 reads TGTGCCAGCTCACTCGGGACAGGGGGGAATCAGCCCCAGCATTTT. This sequence joins TRBV18 and TRBJ1-5, with 11 bases fitting TRBD1. The V segment lost 4 bases and the J segment 4 bases; nucleotides outside the gene matches: 3. The CDR3 runs 15 residues. Germline lookup yields CDR1 KGHSH and CDR2 LQKENI.

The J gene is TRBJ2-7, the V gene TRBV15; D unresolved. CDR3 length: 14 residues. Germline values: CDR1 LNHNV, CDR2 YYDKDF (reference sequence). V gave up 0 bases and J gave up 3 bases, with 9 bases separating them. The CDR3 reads CATSRDPVSYEQYF. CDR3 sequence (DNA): TGTGCCACCAGCAGAGATCCGGTTAGCTACGAGCAGTACTTC.

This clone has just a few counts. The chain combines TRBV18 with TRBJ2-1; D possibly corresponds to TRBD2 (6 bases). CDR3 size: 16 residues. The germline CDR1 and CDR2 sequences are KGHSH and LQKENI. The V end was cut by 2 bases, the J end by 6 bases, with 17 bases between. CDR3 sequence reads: CASSPERAGLINEQFF. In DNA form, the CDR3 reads TGTGCCAGCTCACCAGAGAGGGCGGGGCTTATCAATGAGCAGTTCTTC. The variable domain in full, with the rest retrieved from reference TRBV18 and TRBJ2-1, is NAGVMQNPRHLVRRRGQEARLRCSPMKGHSHVYWYRQLPEEGLKFMVYLQKENIIDESGMPKERFSAEFPKEGPSILRIQQVVRGDSAAYFCASSPERAGLINEQFFGPGTRLTVL.

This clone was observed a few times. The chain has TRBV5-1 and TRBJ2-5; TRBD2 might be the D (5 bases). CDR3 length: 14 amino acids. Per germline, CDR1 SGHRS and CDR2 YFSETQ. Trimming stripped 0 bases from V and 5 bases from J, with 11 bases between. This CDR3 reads CASSLGTGGETQYF. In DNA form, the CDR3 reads TGCGCCAGCAGCTTGGGGACGGGCGGGGAGACCCAGTACTTC.

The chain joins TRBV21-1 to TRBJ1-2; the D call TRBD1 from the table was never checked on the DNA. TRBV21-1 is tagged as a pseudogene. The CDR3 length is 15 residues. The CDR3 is CASSMRPGTDYGYTF. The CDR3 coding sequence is TGTGCCAGCAGCATGAGACCCGGGACAGACTATGGCTACACCTTC.

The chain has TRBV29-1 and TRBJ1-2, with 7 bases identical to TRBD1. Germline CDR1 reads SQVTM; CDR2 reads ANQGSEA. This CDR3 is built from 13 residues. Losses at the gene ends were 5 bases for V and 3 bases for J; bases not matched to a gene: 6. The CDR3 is CSVQLQGHYGYTF. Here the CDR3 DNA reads TGCAGCGTTCAGCTACAGGGGCACTATGGCTACACCTTC.

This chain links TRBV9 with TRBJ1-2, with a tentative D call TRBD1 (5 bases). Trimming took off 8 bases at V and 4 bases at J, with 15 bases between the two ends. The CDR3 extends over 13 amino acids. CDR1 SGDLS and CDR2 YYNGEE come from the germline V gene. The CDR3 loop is CASRPGDLYGYTF. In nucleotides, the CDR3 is TGTGCCAGTCGCCCGGGGGACCTCTATGGCTACACCTTC.

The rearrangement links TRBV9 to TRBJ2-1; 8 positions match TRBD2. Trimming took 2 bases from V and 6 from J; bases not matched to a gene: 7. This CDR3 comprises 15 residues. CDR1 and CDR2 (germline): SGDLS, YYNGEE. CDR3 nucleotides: TGTGCCAGCAGCGTTTCGGGGGGGTTCTTCAATGAGCAGTTCTTC. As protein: CASSVSGGFFNEQFF.

CDR3 residues: CASSYQGGSTEAFF. The CDR3 DNA follows: TGTGCCAGCAGTTATCAGGGCGGGAGCACTGAAGCTTTCTTT. The rearrangement links TRBV6-2 or TRBV6-3 to TRBJ1-1, with a tentative D call TRBD1 (5 bases). This CDR3 contains 14 residues. Trimming cost V 3 bases and J 4 bases, with 12 bases left between them. Germline V gives CDR1 MNHEY, CDR2 SVGEGT.

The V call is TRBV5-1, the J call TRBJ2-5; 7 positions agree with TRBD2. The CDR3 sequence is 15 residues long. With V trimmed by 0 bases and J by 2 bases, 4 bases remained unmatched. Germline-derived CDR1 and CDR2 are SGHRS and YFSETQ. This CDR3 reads CASSLGDYIQETQYF. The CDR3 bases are TGCGCCAGCAGCTTGGGGGACTACATACAAGAGACCCAGTACTTC. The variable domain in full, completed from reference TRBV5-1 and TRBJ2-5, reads KAGVTQTPRYLIKTRGQQVTLSCSPISGHRSVSWYQQTPGQGLQFLFEYFSETQRNKGNFPGRFSGRQFSNSRSEMNVSTLELGDSALYLCASSLGDYIQETQYFGPGTRLLVL.

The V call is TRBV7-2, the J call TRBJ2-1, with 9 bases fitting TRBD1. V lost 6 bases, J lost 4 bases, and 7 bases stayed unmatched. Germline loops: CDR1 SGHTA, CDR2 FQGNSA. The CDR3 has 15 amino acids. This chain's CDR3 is CASSTNRGPYNEQFF. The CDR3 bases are TGTGCCAGCAGTACAAACAGGGGGCCGTACAATGAGCAGTTCTTC.

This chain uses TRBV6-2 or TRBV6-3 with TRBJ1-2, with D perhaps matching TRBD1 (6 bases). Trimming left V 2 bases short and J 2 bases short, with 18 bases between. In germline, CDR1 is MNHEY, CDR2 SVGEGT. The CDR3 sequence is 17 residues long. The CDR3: CASSYPNRDTGNYGYTF. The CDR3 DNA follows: TGTGCCAGCAGTTACCCAAACCGGGACACGGGGAACTATGGCTACACCTTC.

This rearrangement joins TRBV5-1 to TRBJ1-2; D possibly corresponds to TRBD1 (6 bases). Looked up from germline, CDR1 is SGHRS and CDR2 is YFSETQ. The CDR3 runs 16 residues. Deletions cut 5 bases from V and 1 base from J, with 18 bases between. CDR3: CASSPQGFGFNYGYTF. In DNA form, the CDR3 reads TGCGCCAGCAGTCCACAGGGTTTTGGGTTTAACTATGGCTACACCTTC.

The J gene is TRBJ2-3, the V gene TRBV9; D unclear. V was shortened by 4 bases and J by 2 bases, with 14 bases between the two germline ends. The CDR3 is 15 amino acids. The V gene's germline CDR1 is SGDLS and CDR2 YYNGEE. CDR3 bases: TGTGCCAGCAGCCCCGCGCGTCTTTACACAGATACGCAGTATTTT. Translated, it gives CASSPARLYTDTQYF.

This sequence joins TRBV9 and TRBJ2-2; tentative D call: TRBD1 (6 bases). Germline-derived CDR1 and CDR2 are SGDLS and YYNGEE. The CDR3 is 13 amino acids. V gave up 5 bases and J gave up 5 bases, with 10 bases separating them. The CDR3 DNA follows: TGTGCCAGCAGTGCTACAGGGACCGGGGAGCTGTTTTTT. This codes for CASSATGTGELFF. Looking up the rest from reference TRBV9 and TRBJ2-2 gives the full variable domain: DSGVTQTPKHLITATGQRVTLRCSPRSGDLSVYWYQQSLDQGLQFLIQYYNGEERAKGNILERFSAQQFPDLHSELNLSSLELGDSALYFCASSATGTGELFFGEGSRLTVL.

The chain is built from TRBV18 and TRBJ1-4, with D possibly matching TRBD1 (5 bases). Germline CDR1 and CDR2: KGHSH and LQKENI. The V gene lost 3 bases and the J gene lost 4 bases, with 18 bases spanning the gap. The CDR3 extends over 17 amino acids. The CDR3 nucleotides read TGTGCCAGCTCACCCATTCTTCCTCAGGGAAATAATGAAAAACTGTTTTTT. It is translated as CASSPILPQGNNEKLFF.

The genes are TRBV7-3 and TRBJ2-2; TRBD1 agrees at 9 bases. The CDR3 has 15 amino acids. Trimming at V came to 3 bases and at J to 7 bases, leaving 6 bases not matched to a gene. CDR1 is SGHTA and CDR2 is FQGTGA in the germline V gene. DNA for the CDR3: TGTGCCAGCAGCTTCGGGACAGGGTACGGCGGGGAGCTGTTTTTT. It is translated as CASSFGTGYGGELFF. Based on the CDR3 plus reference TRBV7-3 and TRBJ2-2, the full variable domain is GAGVSQTPSNKVTEKGKYVELRCDPISGHTALYWYRQSLGQGPEFLIYFQGTGAADDSGLPNDRFFAVRPEGSVSTLKIQRTERGDSAVYLCASSFGTGYGGELFFGEGSRLTVL.

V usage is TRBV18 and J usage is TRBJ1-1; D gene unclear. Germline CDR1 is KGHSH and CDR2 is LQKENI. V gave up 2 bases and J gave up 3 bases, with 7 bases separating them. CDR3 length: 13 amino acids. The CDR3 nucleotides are TGTGCCAGCTCACCAGCCGGAGACACTGAAGCTTTCTTT. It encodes CASSPAGDTEAFF.

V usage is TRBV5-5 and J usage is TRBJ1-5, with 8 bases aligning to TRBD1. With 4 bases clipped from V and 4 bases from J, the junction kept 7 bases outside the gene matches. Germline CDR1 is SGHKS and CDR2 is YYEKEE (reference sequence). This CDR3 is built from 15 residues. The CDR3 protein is CASSLSGQGNQPQHF. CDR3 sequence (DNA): TGTGCCAGCAGCCTGTCTGGACAGGGTAATCAGCCCCAGCATTTT.

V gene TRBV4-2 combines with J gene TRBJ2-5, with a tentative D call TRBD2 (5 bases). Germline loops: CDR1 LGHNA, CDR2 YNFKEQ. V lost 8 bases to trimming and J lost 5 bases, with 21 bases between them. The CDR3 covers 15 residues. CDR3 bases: TGTGCCAGCTCGATCGAGGGCGGGTACTCGGAGACCCAGTACTTC. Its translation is CASSIEGGYSETQYF.

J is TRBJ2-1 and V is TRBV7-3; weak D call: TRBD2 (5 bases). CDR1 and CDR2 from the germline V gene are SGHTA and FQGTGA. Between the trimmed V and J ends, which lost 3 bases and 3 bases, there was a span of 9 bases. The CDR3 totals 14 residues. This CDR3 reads CASSLSRDYNEQFF. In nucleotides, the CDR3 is TGTGCCAGCAGCTTGTCACGGGACTACAATGAGCAGTTCTTC.

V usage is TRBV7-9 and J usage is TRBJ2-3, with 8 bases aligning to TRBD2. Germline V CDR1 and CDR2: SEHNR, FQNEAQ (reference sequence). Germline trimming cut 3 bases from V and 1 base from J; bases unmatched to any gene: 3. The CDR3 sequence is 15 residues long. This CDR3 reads CASSLRGAGTDTQYF. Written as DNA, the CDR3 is TGTGCCAGCAGCTTGCGGGGGGCCGGCACAGATACGCAGTATTTT.

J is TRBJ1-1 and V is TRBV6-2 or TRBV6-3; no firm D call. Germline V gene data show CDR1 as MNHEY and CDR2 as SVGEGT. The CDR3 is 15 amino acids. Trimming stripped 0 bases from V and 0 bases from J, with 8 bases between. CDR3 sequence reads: CASSYSSLLNTEAFF. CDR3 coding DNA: TGTGCCAGCAGTTACTCGAGCCTGTTGAACACTGAAGCTTTCTTT.